This TCR beta chain was captured in a study of spatial heterogeneity in lung cancer. Study-wide findings and caveats: Blood contained ubiquitous expanded tumor TCRs more at resection than at follow-up.

In this sample, this clonotype turned up many times. Its antigen remains unidentified. From germline, CDR1 is DFQATT and CDR2 SNEGSKA (reference sequence). This CDR3 comprises 14 residues. V lost 6 bases, J lost 4 bases, and 5 bases stayed unmatched. As to time point: sample taken at primary tumor resection. Unsorted samples of tumor, nontumor lung or frozen PBMC had their whole RNA sequenced. MiXCR, run by TCRdb on the 5' RACE reads, gives a single entry per CDR3 protein. The sample consists of some 39,000 distinct CDR3 sequences, approximately 6.8% of them appearing once. V gene TRBV20-1 combines with J gene TRBJ2-3, with TRBD2 matching 12 bases. The sequence derives from a female donor with early-stage non-small cell lung cancer. The source was PBMCs, collected at surgery. Here the CDR3 DNA reads TGCAGTGCGGCGGGACTAGCGGGTGCAGATACGCAGTATTTT. Translated: CSAAGLAGADTQYF.